These 21 T cell receptor beta chains were all obtained from the same sample, sequenced in a study of shared clonotypes between healthy human individuals. Clones were sequenced by immunoSEQ multiplex PCR, and TCRdb holds only the in-frame ones, with some missing. Of about 2.3 million clones in the sample, approximately 93% were seen once. Material: naive CD4+ T cells from PBMCs. Subset reported: CD45RA+ positively selected. The receptors come from a man aged 18 to 29 in good health. Some clones in this sample may be carry-over from other donors' samples.

The chain is built from TRBV7-3 and TRBJ2-5; 7 bases match TRBD2. Losses at the gene ends were 1 base for V and 1 base for J; bases not matched to a gene: 3. The length of the CDR3 is 15 residues. Germline V gene lookup returns CDR1 SGHTA and CDR2 FQGTGA. The CDR3 loop reads CASSLRASGQETQYF. DNA for the CDR3: TGTGCCAGCAGCTTAAGGGCTAGCGGCCAAGAGACCCAGTACTTC.

For this clone: Other DNA sequences of this sample code for an identical CDR3. The rearrangement uses TRBV5-1 and TRBJ2-1; D not resolved. Germline V gene sequence: CDR1 SGHRS, CDR2 YFSETQ. CDR3 length: 14 residues. Trimming took off 0 bases at V and 4 bases at J, with 8 bases between the two ends. This CDR3 is CASSLEVTYNEQFF. CDR3 bases: TGCGCCAGCAGCTTGGAGGTGACATACAATGAGCAGTTCTTC.

The gene calls are TRBV9 and TRBJ2-7; 11 nucleotides align to TRBD1. The CDR3 length is 15 residues. The junction had 9 bases not matched to a gene; V was cut back by 3 bases and J by 7 bases. The germline V gene encodes CDR1 SGDLS and CDR2 YYNGEE. The CDR3 DNA sequence: TGTGCCAGCAGCGACCCGGACAGGGGGCGAGGTGAGCAGTACTTC. The encoded protein is CASSDPDRGRGEQYF.

The chain's CDR3 is CASRWQGTNTGELFF. DNA of the CDR3: TGTGCCAGCAGGTGGCAGGGGACGAACACCGGGGAGCTGTTTTTT. This sequence joins TRBV2 and TRBJ2-2, with D possibly being TRBD1 (6 bases). Between the trimmed V and J ends, which lost 6 bases and 0 bases, there was a span of 11 bases. This CDR3 contains 15 residues. CDR1 is SNHLY, CDR2 FYNNEI, per germline. Looking up the rest from reference TRBV2 and TRBJ2-2 gives the full variable domain: EPEVTQTPSHQVTQMGQEVILRCVPISNHLYFYWYRQILGQKVEFLVSFYNNEISEKSEIFDDQFSVERPDGSNFTLKIRSTKLEDSAMYFCASRWQGTNTGELFFGEGSRLTVL.

The chain links TRBV27 to TRBJ2-7; D is uncertain. V was shortened by 8 bases and J by 4 bases, with 18 bases between the two germline ends. The CDR3 sequence is 14 residues long. Germline V gene data show CDR1 as MNHEY and CDR2 as SMNVEV (reference sequence). As DNA, the CDR3 is TGTGCCAGCCAACCCTACCTCGGATCATACGAGCAGTACTTC. This translates into CASQPYLGSYEQYF.

The chain links TRBV11-3 to TRBJ2-1; the D gene is possibly TRBD2 (5 bases). Deletions cut 5 bases from V and 6 bases from J, with 5 bases between. The CDR3 contains 11 residues. Germline lookup yields CDR1 SGHNT and CDR2 YENEEA. This CDR3 reads CASSEGNEQFF. DNA for the CDR3: TGTGCCAGCAGCGAGGGCAATGAGCAGTTCTTC.

A few counts support this clone. The chain uses TRBV2 and TRBJ2-1; 9 bases are shared with TRBD1. After removal of 6 bases from V and 8 bases from J, the junction contained 8 bases not matched to a gene. There are 14 residues in the CDR3. Germline V gene sequence: CDR1 SNHLY, CDR2 FYNNEI. The CDR3: CASSTQGAGDEQFF. The DNA for the CDR3 is TGTGCCAGCAGCACACAGGGGGCTGGGGATGAGCAGTTCTTC.

The rearrangement joins TRBV2 to TRBJ2-2, with D perhaps being TRBD1 or TRBD2 (5 bases each). Per the germline V gene, CDR1 is SNHLY and CDR2 is FYNNEI. The V end was cut by 2 bases, the J end by 1 base, with 14 bases between. The CDR3 covers 17 residues. The CDR3 region has the DNA TGTGCCAGCAGTGAACCACCGGGACCGAGGAACACCGGGGAGCTGTTTTTT. This codes for CASSEPPGPRNTGELFF.

The rearrangement joins TRBV7-3 to TRBJ1-3; unclear D gene. The V end was cut by 5 bases, the J end by 2 bases, with 7 bases between. Germline lookup yields CDR1 SGHTA and CDR2 FQGTGA. This CDR3 region has 13 residues. CDR3 amino acids: CASSDGTGNTIYF. DNA for the CDR3: TGTGCCAGCAGCGACGGAACTGGAAACACCATATATTTT.

The rearrangement joins TRBV2 to TRBJ2-7, with 7 bases identical to TRBD1. CDR1 is SNHLY, CDR2 FYNNEI, per germline. The CDR3 contains 14 residues. J lost 3 bases, V lost 6 bases, and 8 bases had no gene match. The CDR3 region has the DNA TGTGCCAGCAGCGCCCTACGGGACAGCTACGAGCAGTACTTC. Translating it yields CASSALRDSYEQYF.

V is TRBV5-4 and J is TRBJ2-6; D perhaps matches TRBD1 (6 bases). V gave up 4 bases and J gave up 2 bases, with 16 bases separating them. The germline CDR1 and CDR2 sequences are SGHNT and YYREEE (reference sequence). This CDR3 region has 17 residues. In nucleotides, the CDR3 is TGTGCCAGCAGCATAGACAGGCCCTCCCCTGGGGCCAACGTCCTGACTTTC. It is translated as CASSIDRPSPGANVLTF.

The rearrangement links TRBV29-1 to TRBJ2-4; tentatively, D is TRBD1 (6 bases). Germline CDR1 and CDR2: SQVTM and ANQGSEA. Deletions cut 7 bases from V and 9 bases from J, with 19 bases between. This CDR3 contains 13 residues. The CDR3 nucleotides read TGCAGCGGGCGTCCAGGGGATCCGACCATTCAGTACTTC. It encodes CSGRPGDPTIQYF.

The gene calls are TRBV28 and TRBJ2-6, with TRBD2 matching 7 bases. V lost 3 bases, J lost 2 bases, and 13 bases stayed unmatched. In germline, CDR1 is MDHEN, CDR2 SYDVKM. This CDR3 has 19 amino acids. The CDR3 is CASSLRGGADITGANVLTF. CDR3 coding DNA: TGTGCCAGCAGTTTGAGGGGAGGGGCCGATATTACTGGGGCCAACGTCCTGACTTTC.

The rearrangement uses TRBV5-6 and TRBJ2-5; D might be TRBD2 (5 bases). Germline V CDR1 and CDR2: SGHDT, YYEEEE. Trimming removed 2 bases at V and 1 base at J, with 15 bases between. The CDR3 loop spans 16 amino acids. The chain's CDR3 is CASSFYLTGFQETQYF. The CDR3 bases are TGTGCCAGCAGCTTTTATCTGACGGGGTTCCAAGAGACCCAGTACTTC.

The V gene is TRBV4-3, the J gene TRBJ2-3; D perhaps matches TRBD2 (6 bases). Germline CDR1 reads LGHNA; CDR2 reads YSLEER. This CDR3 contains 15 residues. V shed 3 bases and J shed 0 bases, with 10 bases lying between them. The chain's CDR3 is CASSHTGTSTDTQYF. As DNA, the CDR3 is TGCGCCAGCAGCCACACCGGGACTAGCACAGATACGCAGTATTTT.

The chain has TRBV28 and TRBJ1-2, with a weak D call TRBD1 (5 bases). This CDR3 comprises 16 residues. Germline assignment: CDR1 MDHEN and CDR2 SYDVKM. V dropped 1 base and J dropped 1 base, with 13 bases sitting between them. CDR3: CASSLFPGYDNYGYTF. The CDR3 DNA sequence: TGTGCCAGCAGTTTATTTCCAGGGTATGATAACTATGGCTACACCTTC.

The chain combines TRBV19 with TRBJ1-1; D call uncertain. The germline V gene has CDR1 LNHDA and CDR2 SQIVND (reference sequence). The CDR3 totals 15 residues. Trimming removed 4 bases from V and 4 bases from J, with 16 bases in between. As DNA, the CDR3 is TGTGCCAGTAGTAAGCACGGACCGTTAGGCACTGAAGCTTTCTTT. The encoded protein is CASSKHGPLGTEAFF.

This CDR3 reads CASAPLRQETQYF. CDR3 nucleotides: TGTGCCAGCGCCCCTTTAAGACAAGAGACCCAGTACTTC. This chain links TRBV7-9 with TRBJ2-5; D call uncertain. Germline V gene sequence: CDR1 SEHNR, CDR2 FQNEAQ (reference sequence). Trimming removed 8 bases from V and 2 bases from J, with 12 bases in between. The CDR3 totals 13 residues.

V usage is TRBV6-6 and J usage is TRBJ2-1, with D perhaps TRBD2 (6 bases). Deletions cut 2 bases from V and 9 bases from J, with 8 bases between. CDR3 size: 12 residues. In germline, CDR1 is MNHNY, CDR2 SVGAGI (reference sequence). CDR3 sequence reads: CASSYRETEQFF. In DNA form, the CDR3 reads TGTGCCAGCAGTTACCGGGAGACTGAGCAGTTCTTC.

This rearrangement joins TRBV5-1 to TRBJ1-1; the D is unclear. Germline CDR1 and CDR2: SGHRS and YFSETQ. This CDR3 region has 15 residues. The V and J ends lost 0 bases and 7 bases respectively, with 16 bases between them. The CDR3 spells CASSLVGGNQIEAFF. CDR3 sequence (DNA): TGCGCCAGCAGCTTGGTAGGTGGGAACCAAATTGAAGCTTTCTTT.

V gene TRBV14 combines with J gene TRBJ2-5, with D possibly matching TRBD2 (6 bases). This CDR3 region has 16 residues. V was cut by 3 bases and J by 3 bases, with 17 bases left in between. Germline CDR1 and CDR2: SGHDN and FVKESK. CDR3 sequence reads: CASSQRLGGTEETQYF. The CDR3 DNA reads TGTGCCAGCAGCCAGAGATTGGGGGGAACGGAAGAGACCCAGTACTTC.